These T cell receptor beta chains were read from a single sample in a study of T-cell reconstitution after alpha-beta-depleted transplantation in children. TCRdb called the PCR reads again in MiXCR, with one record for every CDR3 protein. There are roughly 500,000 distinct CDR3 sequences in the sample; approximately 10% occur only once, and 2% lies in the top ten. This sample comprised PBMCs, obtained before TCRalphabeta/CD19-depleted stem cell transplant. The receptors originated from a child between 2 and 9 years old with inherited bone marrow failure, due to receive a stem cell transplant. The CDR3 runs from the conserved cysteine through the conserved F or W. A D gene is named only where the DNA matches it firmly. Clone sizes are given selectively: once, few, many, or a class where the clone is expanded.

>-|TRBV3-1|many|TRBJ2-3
TGTGCCAGCAGCCAACGCCCCGTGGGGGAGATATGGTCAGATACGCAGTATTTT
CASSQRPVGEIWSDTQYF
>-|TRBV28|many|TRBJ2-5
TGTGCCAGCATAAATCGCCCTCATAGGGGGGAGACCCAGTACTTC
CASINRPHRGETQYF
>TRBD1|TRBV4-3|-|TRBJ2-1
TGCGCCAGCAGCCAAGATTTGGCGGCAGGGGGCGGTTGCTTGTTCTTC
CASSQDLAAGGGCLFF
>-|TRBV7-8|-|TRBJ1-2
TGTGCCAGCAGCTTCAGCTCAGGGGTTCCACCCCGGGTATATGGCTACACCTTC
CASSFSSGVPPRVYGYTF
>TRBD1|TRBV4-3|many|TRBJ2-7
TGCGCCAGCAGCCAAGGAAGGGGGACAGGGAGCTCCTACGAGCAGTACTTC
CASSQGRGTGSSYEQYF
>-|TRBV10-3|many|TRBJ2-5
TGTGCCATCAGTTTGGACAGCCAAGAGACCCAGTACTTC
CAISLDSQETQYF
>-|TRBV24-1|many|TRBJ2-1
TGTGCCACCAGTGACCCGCGGGACAGCCGGGGTGAGCAGTTCTTC
CATSDPRDSRGEQFF
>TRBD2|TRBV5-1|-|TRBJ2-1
TGCGCCAGCAGCTTTCTGACTAGCTGGACATATGAGCAGTTCTTC
CASSFLTSWTYEQFF
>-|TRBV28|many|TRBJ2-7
TGTGCCAGCAGTTGGGCGGGGTACGAGCAGTACTTC
CASSWAGYEQYF
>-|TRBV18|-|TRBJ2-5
TGTGCCAGCTCACCACCGTCACAGCTCAAAGAGACCCAGTACTTC
CASSPPSQLKETQYF
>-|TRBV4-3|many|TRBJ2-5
TGCGCCAGCAGCCAACACATACAAGAGACCCAGTACTTC
CASSQHIQETQYF
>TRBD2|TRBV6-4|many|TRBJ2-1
TGTGCCAGCAGTGACCGGCCTAGCGGGATTAATGAGCAGTTCTTC
CASSDRPSGINEQFF
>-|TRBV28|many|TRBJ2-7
TGTGCCAGCAGGATCCCAACGGGGTTCGAGCAGTACTTC
CASRIPTGFEQYF
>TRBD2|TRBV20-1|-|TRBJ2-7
TGCAGTGCTAGAACTAGCGGGAGTGACGAGCAGTACTTC
CSARTSGSDEQYF
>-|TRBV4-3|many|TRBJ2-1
TGCGCCAGCAGCCAAGATGGTAGGACTGAGCAGTTCTTC
CASSQDGRTEQFF
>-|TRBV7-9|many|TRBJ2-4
TGTGCCAGCAGCTTAGCGGAGCCTTTAGCCAAAAACATTCAGTACTTC
CASSLAEPLAKNIQYF
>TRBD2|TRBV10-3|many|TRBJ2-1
TGTGCCATCAGTGAGCTGCGTTGGGGTAGCGGGAGTACTTCGAATGAGCAGTTCTTC
CAISELRWGSGSTSNEQFF
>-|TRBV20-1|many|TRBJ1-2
TGCAGTGCATTATGGGACCAGGTTTCCTATGGCTACACCTTC
CSALWDQVSYGYTF
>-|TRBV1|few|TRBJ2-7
TGCACCAGCAGCCAAGATGGGGGGAAGGACAGGGAGGTCGGCGAGCAGTACTTC
CTSSQDGGKDREVGEQYF
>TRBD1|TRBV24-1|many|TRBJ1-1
TGTGCCACCAGTGACAGAGAGGCAGGGGGCAGTTACACTGAAGCTTTCTTT
CATSDREAGGSYTEAFF
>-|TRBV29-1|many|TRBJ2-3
TGCAGCGTTTCGACAGATACGCAGTATTTT
CSVSTDTQYF
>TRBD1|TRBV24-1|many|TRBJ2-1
TGTGCCACCAGTGAGTTCCGGGACAGCCCTAACAATGAGCAGTTCTTC
CATSEFRDSPNNEQFF
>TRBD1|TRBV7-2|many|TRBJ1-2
TGTGCCAGCAGCTTGATCGGGACAGGGGCTTTCTATGGCTACACCTTC
CASSLIGTGAFYGYTF
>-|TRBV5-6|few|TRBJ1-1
TGTGCCAGCAGACCTGGGGCGACAGCTAATGAAGCTTTCTTT
CASRPGATANEAFF
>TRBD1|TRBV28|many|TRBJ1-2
TGTGCCAGCAGTACCGGGACAGGGAAGAACTATGGCTACACCTTC
CASSTGTGKNYGYTF
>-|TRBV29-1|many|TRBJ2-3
TGCAGCGGGTGGGGGCCGGTCAGCACAGATACGCAGTATTTT
CSGWGPVSTDTQYF
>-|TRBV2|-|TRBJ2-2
TGTGCCAGCAGTGAAGCAAAAACCGGGGAGCTGTTTTTT
CASSEAKTGELFF
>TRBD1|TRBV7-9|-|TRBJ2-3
TGTGCCAGCAGCTCCGGGACAGGGAATGCAGATACGCAGTATTTT
CASSSGTGNADTQYF
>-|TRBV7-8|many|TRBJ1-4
TGTGCCAGCAGCTTCGACTGGACGAATGAAAAACTGTTTTTT
CASSFDWTNEKLFF
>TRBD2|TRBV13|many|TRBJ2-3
TGTGCCAGCAGCCATGGGACTAGAGAATCAGATACGCAGTATTTT
CASSHGTRESDTQYF